Sequencing of this T cell receptor beta chain was carried out in a study of CD8 T cells in Susac syndrome (dated by TCRdb to about 2019). About the full investigation: The study used repertoire sequencing to test whether antigen drove CD8+ T cell activation and differentiation in Susac syndrome. CD8+ T cell repertoire clonality was compared between 12 healthy donors, approximately 14 Susac syndrome patients and roughly 15 multiple sclerosis patients. Overall study outcomes, separate from this receptor: The study acknowledged that relatively few individuals were included in the TCR sequencing and HLA analysis.

This clonotype was counted a few times. Its antigen is not yet known. Base qualities are missing; no much larger clone stands one base away. RNA was extracted using the RNeasy kit, and about 0.45 to 1 microgram was reverse transcribed with random hexamers. The immunoSEQ multiplex PCR assay, which covers 54 Vbeta and 13 Jbeta segments, was used to amplify TCR beta CDR3 regions. Bias from PCR amplification was corrected by using a synthetic template baseline for primer optimization and for computational correction. On the study's bioinformatics: Only productive sequences were kept, with reads annotated to V, D and J genes according to IMGT and analyzed in immunoSEQ Analyzer. To calculate clonality, Shannon entropy was normalized by log2 of the number of productive unique sequences and then subtracted from one. For each patient and control, public and private clones were evaluated within the 100 most prevalent clones. Clones were defined as Susac-specific when absent from the healthy and MS cohorts, from over 950 published viral clones and from other ImmuneACCESS disease sequences. TCRdb reprocessed the public reads (quality trimming at Q25 with fastp, clone calling with MiXCR) and kept in-frame beta chains. Identical CDR3 proteins give one entry, which carries the most common genes and DNA. Clone size and V and J calls follow TCRdb, not the original study. The sample table shows around 62,000 distinct CDR3 sequences, and just over 90% are seen once. The ten largest account for about 0.21% of the sample.

Peripheral blood CD8+ and CD4+ T cells from healthy donors, Susac syndrome patients and multiple sclerosis patients were profiled using high-throughput TCR beta sequencing. Healthy donors were age- and sex-matched controls. Bulk CD8+ and CD4+ T cells were purified magnetically by negative isolation, whereas CD8+ TEMRA cells were enriched by FACS. Blood was drawn into EDTA tubes, processed within 24 hours, and PBMCs were isolated by density gradient centrifugation. PBMCs intended for TCR sequencing were cryopreserved in liquid nitrogen and were subsequently thawed in a 37 degrees C water bath. A purity of at least 90% was achieved for sorted or isolated CD4+, CD8+ and CD8+ TEMRA cells. This receptor was obtained from a human donor in good health. Material: CD8+ T cells from PBMCs.

The CDR3 reads CASSPGTGYNEQFF. The sequenced DNA: TGTGCCAGCAGTCCCGGGACAGGGTACAATGAGCAGTTCTTC. The receptor chain draws on TRBV6-5 and TRBJ2-1, and 9 junctional nucleotides match TRBD1. The CDR1 and CDR2 encoded by the germline V gene are MNHEY and SVGAGI. From the cysteine up to the phenylalanine, the CDR3 has a length of 14 residues. Solely the CDR3 DNA is kept, with 42 bases framed from the first base. V and J are trimmed by 5 bases and 4 bases, and the gene matches miss 3 bases of the junction.